This TCR beta chain was recorded in a study of early T cells in non-severe SARS-CoV-2 infection. General study points: VDJdb matches were skewed toward anti-spike CD8 T cell responses.

Unique molecular identifiers were affixed to single, distinct cDNA molecules. One entry per CDR3 protein, called by TCRdb with MiXCR from the 5' RACE reads. The data contain about 37,000 distinct CDR3 sequences, 6% to 9.5% of them singletons. On this clonotype itself: Antigen specificity is unknown.

Between the trimmed V and J ends, which lost 2 bases and 4 bases, there was a span of 13 bases. The CDR3 is 14 amino acids. In germline, CDR1 is SGHDT, CDR2 YYEEEE. The sequenced sample was whole blood, obtained at baseline. The receptor was derived from an adult who was a healthcare worker with PCR-confirmed SARS-CoV-2 infection or an uninfected control (not recorded which). This chain joins TRBV5-6 and TRBJ2-7; perhaps TRBD1 as D (6 bases). CDR3 sequence reads: CASSFRDTEYEQYF. CDR3 coding DNA: TGTGCCAGCAGCTTCCGGGACACCGAATACGAGCAGTACTTC.